A single sample gave rise to the 32 T cell receptor beta chains below, sequenced in a study of beta chain features in type 1 diabetes. Study-level results: Shorter TCRB CDR3s, moderately but significantly so, marked every one of the four CD4+ subsets in Type 1 diabetes patients.

Their recognized antigens are unknown. Every isolated RNA sample was fully reverse transcribed, so sequencing captured expressed TCRB transcripts. Produced via immunoSEQ multiplex PCR; TCRdb's table is partial and in-frame only. The sample shows hundreds of thousands of clones, 10% to 15% of them seen only once. Sequenced input: naive CD4+ T cells from blood. These receptors all stem from a young man with type 1 diabetes.

This rearrangement joins TRBV5-1 to TRBJ2-4; D is ambiguous. CDR3 length: 16 residues. From germline, CDR1 is SGHRS and CDR2 YFSETQ. Trimming took off 4 bases at V and 3 bases at J, with 17 bases between the two ends. The CDR3 bases are TGCGCCAGCAGCCCGATCGGACGGAATAACAAAAACATTCAGTACTTC. Its translation is CASSPIGRNNKNIQYF.

This clone was counted a few times. The J gene is TRBJ2-1, the V gene TRBV30; unclear D gene. Trimming cost V 2 bases and J 4 bases, with 6 bases left between them. Germline lookup yields CDR1 GTSNPN and CDR2 SVGIG (reference sequence). The CDR3 length is 12 residues. The DNA of the CDR3 is TGTGCCTGGAGTCTAGTGTACAATGAGCAGTTCTTC. Its protein is CAWSLVYNEQFF.

V gene TRBV7-9 combines with J gene TRBJ1-2; maybe TRBD1 (5 bases). The CDR3 runs 14 residues. The germline gives CDR1 SEHNR, CDR2 FQNEAQ (reference sequence). V was clipped by 1 base and J by 6 bases, with 12 bases between them. CDR3 in DNA: TGTGCCAGCAGCTTAGGTCGGGACGGGCATGGCTACACCTTC. Its translation is CASSLGRDGHGYTF.

The rearrangement links TRBV6-5 to TRBJ2-6, with D hard to call. This CDR3 spans 15 amino acids. The V end lost 6 bases, the J end lost 2 bases, and 11 bases lay between the germline ends. Germline CDR1 is MNHEY and CDR2 is SVGAGI. The CDR3: CASRRHKTGANVLTF. CDR3 DNA sequence: TGTGCCAGCAGACGACACAAGACTGGGGCCAACGTCCTGACTTTC.

This clone was found a few times. The chain recombines TRBV11-2 with TRBJ2-3; D gene unclear. CDR1 SGHAT and CDR2 FQNNGV come from the germline V gene. V was cut by 5 bases and J by 10 bases, with 25 bases left in between. The CDR3 totals 16 residues. CDR3 loop: CASSRTGLPGEFAQYF. The CDR3 DNA reads as TGTGCCAGCAGCCGTACCGGGCTCCCTGGCGAGTTCGCGCAGTATTTT.

This clone was observed a handful of times. V gene TRBV5-1 combines with J gene TRBJ2-1; the D gene is possibly TRBD2 (6 bases). The CDR3 length is 14 residues. Germline CDR1 and CDR2: SGHRS and YFSETQ. Trimming took 4 bases from V and 9 from J, leaving 17 bases between them. This chain's CDR3 is CASSPFLANGEQFF. The CDR3 DNA reads TGCGCCAGCAGCCCATTTCTAGCGAACGGTGAGCAGTTCTTC.

The chain carries TRBV7-2 and TRBJ1-2, with 8 bases that match TRBD1. Germline V lookup: CDR1 SGHTA, CDR2 FQGNSA. The ends lost 5 bases at V and 6 bases at J; junction bases unmatched: 11. This CDR3 region has 15 residues. The CDR3 nucleotides are TGTGCCAGCAGCACCGGGACAGGTCTGTTTGATGGCTACACCTTC. This gives the protein CASSTGTGLFDGYTF.

This clone turned up a few times. The V call is TRBV4-1, the J call TRBJ2-2; 8 nucleotides line up with TRBD2. Germline V gene data show CDR1 as MGHRA and CDR2 as YSYEKL. The CDR3 length is 15 residues. V lost 4 bases, J lost 3 bases, and 4 bases stayed unmatched. CDR3 bases: TGCGCCAGCAGCCTAGCGGGGATAGACACCGGGGAGCTGTTTTTT. As protein: CASSLAGIDTGELFF.

This clone was detected a few times. The chain links TRBV29-1 to TRBJ1-2, with no clear D. V lost 6 bases and J 2 bases, leaving 13 bases between the germline ends. Germline V gene sequence: CDR1 SQVTM, CDR2 ANQGSEA. The CDR3 totals 13 residues. This CDR3 is CSVDLDGNYGYTF. CDR3 bases: TGCAGCGTAGACCTGGACGGGAACTATGGCTACACCTTC.

A few counts support this clone. J is TRBJ2-3 and V is TRBV19, with no clear D. This CDR3 comprises 13 residues. Germline V gives CDR1 LNHDA, CDR2 SQIVND (reference sequence). Deletions cut 9 bases from V and 1 base from J, with 11 bases between. CDR3 sequence: CASLITGTDTQYF. The CDR3 nucleotides read TGTGCCAGCCTTATAACGGGCACAGATACGCAGTATTTT.

The chain uses TRBV28 and TRBJ2-7; D ambiguous. The CDR3 spans 15 residues. Germline CDR1 reads MDHEN; CDR2 reads SYDVKM. Trimming removed 4 bases at V and 0 bases at J, with 13 bases between. CDR3 DNA: TGTGCCAGCAGTTCGGGCTCCAAGAGCTCCTACGAGCAGTACTTC. Its translation is CASSSGSKSSYEQYF.

The J gene is TRBJ1-5, the V gene TRBV6-6, with D uncertain. The CDR3 is 14 residues long. The germline gives CDR1 MNHNY, CDR2 SVGAGI (reference sequence). V was clipped by 6 bases and J by 5 bases, with 14 bases between them. The CDR3 sequence: CASSPLGPDQPQHF. CDR3 nucleotides: TGTGCCAGCAGCCCACTAGGGCCTGATCAGCCCCAGCATTTT.

This clone was picked up a small number of times. The V call is TRBV29-1, the J call TRBJ2-7; D tentatively reads TRBD1 or TRBD2 (5 bases each). Looked up from germline, CDR1 is SQVTM and CDR2 is ANQGSEA. Trimming left V 6 bases short and J 7 bases short, with 16 bases between. The CDR3 is 12 residues long. For the CDR3, the DNA is TGCAGCGTCTCAGAGGGTCCAGGGGAGCAGTACTTC. Amino acid sequence: CSVSEGPGEQYF.

This clone was counted a few times. This rearrangement joins TRBV6-6 to TRBJ1-5; a weak D match, TRBD1 (6 bases). The ends were cut back, 6 bases at V and 7 bases at J, with 13 bases in the middle. Germline CDR1 reads MNHNY; CDR2 reads SVGAGI (reference sequence). The CDR3 length is 13 residues. The chain's CDR3 is CASRRAGEQPQHF. CDR3 bases: TGTGCCAGCAGACGGGCAGGGGAACAGCCCCAGCATTTT.

The table lists this clone with a few counts. The chain joins TRBV5-1 to TRBJ2-5, with no clear D. The ends were cut back, 1 base at V and 2 bases at J, with 9 bases in the middle. The CDR3 is 14 amino acids. CDR1 and CDR2 from the germline V gene are SGHRS and YFSETQ. The CDR3 protein is CASSLYPSQETQYF. CDR3 nucleotide sequence: TGCGCCAGCAGCTTGTATCCATCACAAGAGACCCAGTACTTC.

Here the CDR3 reads CASSPARDTYEQYF. CDR3 in DNA: TGTGCCAGCTCACCCGCCCGGGATACCTACGAGCAGTACTTC. The chain carries TRBV18 and TRBJ2-7, with D possibly being TRBD2 (5 bases). Germline V gives CDR1 KGHSH, CDR2 LQKENI. Trimming removed 3 bases at V and 2 bases at J, with 11 bases between. This CDR3 has 14 amino acids.

This clone was observed a few times. The V and J genes are TRBV10-3 and TRBJ2-5; TRBD2 aligns across 10 bases. The V gene's germline CDR1 is ENHRY and CDR2 SYGVKD. V dropped 4 bases and J dropped 1; count of bases not matched to a gene: 9. The CDR3 is made up of 17 amino acids. The CDR3 loop is CAISGQLAGHPQETQYF. CDR3 in DNA: TGTGCCATCAGTGGGCAACTAGCGGGGCACCCCCAAGAGACCCAGTACTTC.

In this sample, this clone turned up a few times. V usage is TRBV10-3 and J usage is TRBJ1-2; 7 bases match TRBD1. The CDR3 contains 14 residues. Germline loops: CDR1 ENHRY, CDR2 SYGVKD. J lost 8 bases, V lost 5 bases, and 11 bases had no gene match. The CDR3 reads CAISIEQGYDGYTF. The CDR3 DNA reads TGTGCCATCAGTATTGAACAGGGGTACGACGGCTACACCTTC.

This chain uses TRBV10-3 with TRBJ1-1, with a tentative D call TRBD1 (6 bases). Trimming pared 0 bases from V and 8 bases from J, leaving 13 bases between. CDR3 length equals 14 residues. Germline CDR1 ENHRY, CDR2 SYGVKD. In DNA form, the CDR3 reads TGTGCCATCAGTGAGTCGGGGACAACAGGGGAAGCTTTCTTT. It codes for CAISESGTTGEAFF.

The genes are TRBV15 and TRBJ1-4, with D perhaps matching TRBD1 (5 bases). The CDR3 length is 16 residues. Germline CDR1 reads LNHNV; CDR2 reads YYDKDF (reference sequence). V lost 0 bases, J lost 0 bases, and 8 bases lay in between. CDR3 sequence reads: CATSRESGPTNEKLFF. In DNA form, the CDR3 reads TGTGCCACCAGCAGAGAATCGGGACCAACTAATGAAAAACTGTTTTTT.

In this sample, this clone turned up a few times. The DNA for the CDR3 is TGTGCCATCAGTGAGTCGAGGGATTCCATGAACACTGAAGCTTTCTTT. It codes for CAISESRDSMNTEAFF. The chain recombines TRBV10-3 with TRBJ1-1, with D uncertain. This CDR3 spans 16 amino acids. Trimming shortened V by 0 bases and J by 0 bases, and 11 bases separated the two germline ends. Per the germline V gene, CDR1 is ENHRY and CDR2 is SYGVKD.

The CDR3 region is CASSLDRQGGTDTQYF. CDR3 nucleotides: TGCGCCAGCAGCCTGGACCGACAGGGGGGCACAGATACGCAGTATTTT. The rearrangement joins TRBV5-1 to TRBJ2-3; 9 bases are a match to TRBD1. V dropped 4 bases and J dropped 1; count of bases not matched to a gene: 7. Germline values: CDR1 SGHRS, CDR2 YFSETQ. The CDR3 is 16 residues long.

This clone came up a few times. The chain is built from TRBV6-1 and TRBJ1-1; the match to TRBD1 covers 7 bases. The CDR3 spans 15 residues. Unmatched junction bases numbered 10, after V lost 4 bases and J lost 5 bases. Looked up from germline, CDR1 is MNHNS and CDR2 is SASEGT. The CDR3 DNA reads as TGTGCCAGCAGTGCCGACAGGGTCTGGGGGACTGAAGCTTTCTTT. This translates into CASSADRVWGTEAFF.

To note about this clone: Other nucleotide sequences from this sample produce the same CDR3. CDR3 bases: TGCGCCAGCAGCTTGGGACAGGGAGCATACAATGAGCAGTTCTTC. This sequence encodes CASSLGQGAYNEQFF. This sequence joins TRBV5-1 and TRBJ2-1; 7 bases are a match to TRBD1. The CDR3 is 15 residues long. The J segment lost 4 bases and the V segment lost 0 bases, leaving 4 bases of the junction unmatched. The germline V gene encodes CDR1 SGHRS and CDR2 YFSETQ.

A few counts support this clone. This rearrangement joins TRBV25-1 to TRBJ2-7, with 8 positions matching TRBD1. Germline lookup yields CDR1 MGHDK and CDR2 SYGVNS. The V and J ends lost 9 bases and 5 bases, in that order; junction bases with no gene match: 9. The CDR3 is made up of 13 amino acids. The CDR3 here is CASSQGAQNEQYF. DNA for the CDR3: TGTGCCAGTTCCCAGGGGGCCCAGAACGAGCAGTACTTC.

This chain uses TRBV7-9 with TRBJ2-5, with D unresolved. The CDR3 runs 14 residues. CDR1 and CDR2 (germline): SEHNR, FQNEAQ (reference sequence). Trimming took 2 bases from V and 5 from J, leaving 12 bases between them. This chain's CDR3 is CASSLLLLGETQYF. CDR3 bases: TGTGCCAGCAGCTTACTCCTTCTCGGGGAGACCCAGTACTTC.

V gene TRBV5-1 combines with J gene TRBJ2-7, with D unresolved. The germline CDR1 and CDR2 sequences are SGHRS and YFSETQ. The CDR3 covers 14 residues. V gave up 1 base and J gave up 0 bases, with 8 bases separating them. In DNA form, the CDR3 reads TGCGCCAGCAGCTTGACCTACACCTCCTACGAGCAGTACTTC. This gives the protein CASSLTYTSYEQYF.

This clone was picked up a small number of times. V gene TRBV6-6 combines with J gene TRBJ2-7; tentatively, D is TRBD2 (5 bases). Per germline, CDR1 MNHNY and CDR2 SVGAGI (reference sequence). CDR3 size: 13 residues. Trimming removed 4 bases from V and 5 bases from J, with 12 bases in between. This chain's CDR3 is CASSSPGVHEQYF. CDR3 in DNA: TGTGCCAGCAGTTCCCCCGGGGTCCACGAGCAGTACTTC.

The chain employs TRBV5-6 and TRBJ2-7; the match to TRBD2 covers 12 bases. J was trimmed by 3 bases and V by 4 bases; bases with no gene match: 5. The V gene's germline CDR1 is SGHDT and CDR2 YYEEEE. CDR3 length: 15 amino acids. Here the CDR3 reads CASSLGLAGFYEQYF. The CDR3 DNA is TGTGCCAGCAGCCTCGGACTAGCGGGGTTCTACGAGCAGTACTTC.

The chain uses TRBV4-1 and TRBJ2-1, with 12 bases that match TRBD2. This CDR3 region has 14 residues. The germline V gene has CDR1 MGHRA and CDR2 YSYEKL. Unmatched junction bases numbered 5, after V lost 8 bases and J lost 6 bases. For the CDR3, the DNA is TGCGCCAGCGGGAAGACTAGCGGGGGCAATGAGCAGTTCTTC. Amino acid sequence: CASGKTSGGNEQFF.

The chain employs TRBV5-6 and TRBJ1-5; D remains ambiguous. CDR1 is SGHDT and CDR2 is YYEEEE in the germline V gene. CDR3 length: 14 residues. Trimming took 2 bases from V and 1 from J, leaving 7 bases between them. The CDR3 coding sequence is TGTGCCAGCAGCTTCAAAGGAAGCAATCAGCCCCAGCATTTT. The encoded protein is CASSFKGSNQPQHF.

This clone came up a few times. J is TRBJ1-3 and V is TRBV19, with D tentatively TRBD1 (5 bases). The germline V and J ends were trimmed by 10 bases and 0 bases, with 13 bases remaining between them. In germline, CDR1 is LNHDA, CDR2 SQIVND (reference sequence). The CDR3 length is 14 residues. As DNA, the CDR3 is TGTGCCACCAAGGACGGGGGCTCTGGAAACACCATATATTTT. Protein: CATKDGGSGNTIYF.